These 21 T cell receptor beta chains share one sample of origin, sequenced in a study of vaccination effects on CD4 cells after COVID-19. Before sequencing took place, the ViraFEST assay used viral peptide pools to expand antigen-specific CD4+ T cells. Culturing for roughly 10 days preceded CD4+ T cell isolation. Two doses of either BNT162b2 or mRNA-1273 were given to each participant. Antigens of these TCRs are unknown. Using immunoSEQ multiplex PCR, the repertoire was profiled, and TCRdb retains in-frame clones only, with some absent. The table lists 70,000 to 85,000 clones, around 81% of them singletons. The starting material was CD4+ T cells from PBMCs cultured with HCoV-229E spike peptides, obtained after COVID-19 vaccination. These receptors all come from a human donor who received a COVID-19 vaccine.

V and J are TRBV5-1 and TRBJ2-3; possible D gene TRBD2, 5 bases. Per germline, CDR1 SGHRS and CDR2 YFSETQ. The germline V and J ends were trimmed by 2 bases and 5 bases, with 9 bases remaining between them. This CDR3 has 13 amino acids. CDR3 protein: CASSFGGGDTQYF. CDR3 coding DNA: TGCGCCAGCAGCTTTGGAGGAGGAGATACGCAGTATTTT.

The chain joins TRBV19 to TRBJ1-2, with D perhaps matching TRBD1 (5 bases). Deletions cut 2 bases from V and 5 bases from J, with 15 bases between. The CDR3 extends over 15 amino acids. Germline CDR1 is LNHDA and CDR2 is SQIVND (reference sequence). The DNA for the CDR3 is TGTGCCAGTAGTATATTCGGCAGGGAGGTTTATGGCTACACCTTC. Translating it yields CASSIFGREVYGYTF.

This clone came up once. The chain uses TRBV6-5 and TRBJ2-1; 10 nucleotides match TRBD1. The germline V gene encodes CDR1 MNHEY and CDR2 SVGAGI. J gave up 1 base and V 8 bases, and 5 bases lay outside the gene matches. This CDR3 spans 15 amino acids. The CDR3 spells CASQSDRGSYNEQFF. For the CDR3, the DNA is TGTGCCAGCCAATCGGACAGGGGGTCCTACAATGAGCAGTTCTTC.

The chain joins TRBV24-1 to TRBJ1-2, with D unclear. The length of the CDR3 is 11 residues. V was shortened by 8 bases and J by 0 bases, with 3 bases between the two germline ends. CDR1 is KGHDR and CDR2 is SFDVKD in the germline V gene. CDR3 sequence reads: CATNTNYGYTF. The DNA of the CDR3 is TGTGCCACCAATACTAACTATGGCTACACCTTC.

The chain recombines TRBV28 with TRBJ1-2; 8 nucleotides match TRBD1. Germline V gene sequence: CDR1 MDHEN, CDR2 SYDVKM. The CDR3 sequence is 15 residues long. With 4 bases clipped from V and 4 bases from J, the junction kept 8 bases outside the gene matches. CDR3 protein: CASSSRVRGPYGYTF. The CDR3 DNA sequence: TGTGCCAGCAGTTCCCGTGTCAGGGGGCCCTATGGCTACACCTTC.

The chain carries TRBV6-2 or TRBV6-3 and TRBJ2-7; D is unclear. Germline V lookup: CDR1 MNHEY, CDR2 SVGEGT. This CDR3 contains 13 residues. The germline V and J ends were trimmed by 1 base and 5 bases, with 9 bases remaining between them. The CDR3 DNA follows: TGTGCCAGCAGTTACTTACAGCAAGACGAGCAGTACGTC. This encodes CASSYLQQDEQYV.

CDR3 region: CASSTSGRTNEKLFF. The CDR3 DNA reads TGTGCCAGCAGCACCTCGGGACGGACTAATGAAAAACTGTTTTTT. V usage is TRBV13 and J usage is TRBJ1-4, with D tentatively TRBD1 (5 bases). The CDR3 consists of 15 residues. Per germline, CDR1 PRHDT and CDR2 FYEKMQ (reference sequence). Trimming shortened V by 5 bases and J by 2 bases, and 12 bases separated the two germline ends.

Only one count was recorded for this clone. The CDR3 protein is CASSETAFANTEAFF. DNA for the CDR3: TGTGCCAGCAGCGAGACAGCTTTTGCAAACACTGAAGCTTTCTTT. The rearrangement joins TRBV9 to TRBJ1-1; tentative D call: TRBD1 (5 bases). This CDR3 has 15 amino acids. The germline V and J ends were trimmed by 3 bases and 2 bases, with 14 bases remaining between them. Germline loops: CDR1 SGDLS, CDR2 YYNGEE.

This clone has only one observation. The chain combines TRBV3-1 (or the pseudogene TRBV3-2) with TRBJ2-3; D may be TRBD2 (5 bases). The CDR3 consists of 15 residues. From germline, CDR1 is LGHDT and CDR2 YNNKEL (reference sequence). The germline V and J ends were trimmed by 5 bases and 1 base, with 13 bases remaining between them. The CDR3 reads CASSTHLAGTDTQYF. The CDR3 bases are TGTGCCAGCAGCACACACCTAGCTGGCACAGATACGCAGTATTTT.

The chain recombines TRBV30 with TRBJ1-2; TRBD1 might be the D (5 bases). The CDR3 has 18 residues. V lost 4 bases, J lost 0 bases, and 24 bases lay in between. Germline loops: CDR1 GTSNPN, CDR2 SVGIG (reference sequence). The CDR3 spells CAWMSSEGSLRANYGYTF. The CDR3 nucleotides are TGTGCCTGGATGTCATCGGAGGGGTCCCTCAGGGCTAACTATGGCTACACCTTC.

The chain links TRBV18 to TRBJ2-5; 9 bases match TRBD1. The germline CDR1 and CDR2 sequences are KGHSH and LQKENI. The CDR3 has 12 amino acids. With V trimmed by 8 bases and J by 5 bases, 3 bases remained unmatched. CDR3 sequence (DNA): TGTGCCAGCGCCGGACAGGGGGAGACCCAGTACTTC. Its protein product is CASAGQGETQYF.

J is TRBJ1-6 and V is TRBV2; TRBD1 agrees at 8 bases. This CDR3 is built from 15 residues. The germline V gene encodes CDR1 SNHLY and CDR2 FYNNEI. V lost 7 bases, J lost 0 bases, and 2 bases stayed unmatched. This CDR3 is CASNGQGSYNSPLHF. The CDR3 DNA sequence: TGTGCCAGCAACGGACAGGGCTCCTATAATTCACCCCTCCACTTT.

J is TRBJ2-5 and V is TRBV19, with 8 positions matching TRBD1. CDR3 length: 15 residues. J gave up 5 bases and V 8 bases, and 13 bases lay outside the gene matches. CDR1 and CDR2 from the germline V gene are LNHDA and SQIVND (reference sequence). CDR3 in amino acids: CASRPLDRGRETQYF. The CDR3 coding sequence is TGTGCCAGTCGCCCACTCGACAGGGGTCGGGAGACCCAGTACTTC.

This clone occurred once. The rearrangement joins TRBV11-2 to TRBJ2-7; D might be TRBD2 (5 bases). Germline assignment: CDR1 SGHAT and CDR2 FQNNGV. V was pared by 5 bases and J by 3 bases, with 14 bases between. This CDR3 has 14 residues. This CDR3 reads CASSLGNPFYEQYV. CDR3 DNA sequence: TGTGCCAGCAGCCTCGGGAACCCCTTCTACGAGCAGTACGTC.

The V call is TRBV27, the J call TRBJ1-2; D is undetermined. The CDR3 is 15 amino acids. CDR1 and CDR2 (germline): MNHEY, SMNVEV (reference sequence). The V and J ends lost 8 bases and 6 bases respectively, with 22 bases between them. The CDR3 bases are TGTGCCAGCGGGCCTACTTTTGGAGGCGCGAATGGCTACACCTTC. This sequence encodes CASGPTFGGANGYTF.

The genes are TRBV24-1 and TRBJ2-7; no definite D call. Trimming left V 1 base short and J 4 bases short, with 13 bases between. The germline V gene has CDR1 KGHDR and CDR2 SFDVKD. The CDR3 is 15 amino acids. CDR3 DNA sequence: TGTGCCACCAGTGATTTAGGCCTGTGCTCTTACGAGCAGTACGTC. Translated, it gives CATSDLGLCSYEQYV.

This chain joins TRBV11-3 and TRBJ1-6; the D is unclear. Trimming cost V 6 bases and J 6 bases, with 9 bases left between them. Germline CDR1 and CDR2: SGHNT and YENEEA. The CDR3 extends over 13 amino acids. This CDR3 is CASSYSINSPLHF. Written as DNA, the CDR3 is TGTGCCAGCAGTTACAGTATTAATTCACCCCTCCACTTT.

In DNA, the CDR3 is TGCGCCAGCAGCTTTGGTACAGAAAACATTCAGTACTTC. Translated, it gives CASSFGTENIQYF. This sequence joins TRBV5-1 and TRBJ2-4; D remains ambiguous. V was trimmed by 2 bases and J by 5 bases, leaving 8 bases between them. CDR3 length equals 13 residues. Germline V gives CDR1 SGHRS, CDR2 YFSETQ.

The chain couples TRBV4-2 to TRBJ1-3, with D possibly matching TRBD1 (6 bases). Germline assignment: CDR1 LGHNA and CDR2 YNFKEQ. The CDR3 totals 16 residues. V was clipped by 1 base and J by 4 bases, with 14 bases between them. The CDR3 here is CASSQGTADQGNTIYF. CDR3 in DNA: TGTGCCAGCAGCCAAGGGACAGCCGATCAAGGAAACACCATATATTTT.

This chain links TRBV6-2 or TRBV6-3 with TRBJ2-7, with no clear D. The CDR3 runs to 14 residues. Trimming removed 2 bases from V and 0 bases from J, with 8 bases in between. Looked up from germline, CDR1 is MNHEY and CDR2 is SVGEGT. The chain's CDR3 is CASSYATRSYEQYV. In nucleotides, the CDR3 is TGTGCCAGCAGTTACGCGACCCGCTCCTACGAGCAGTACGTC.

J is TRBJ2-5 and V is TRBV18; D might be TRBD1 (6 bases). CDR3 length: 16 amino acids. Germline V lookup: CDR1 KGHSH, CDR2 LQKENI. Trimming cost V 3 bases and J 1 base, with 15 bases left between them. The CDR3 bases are TGTGCCAGCTCACCGAAACAGGGAAACGTCCAAGAGACCCAGTACTTC. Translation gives CASSPKQGNVQETQYF.